This T cell receptor (beta chain) stems from a study of CD8 T cells in ankylosing spondylitis. The study, taken as a whole, reports: Clones tied to disease were said to be significantly enriched in matched ankylosing spondylitis synovial fluid. For ankylosing spondylitis blood, a TCR beta motif of 8 or 9 highly homologous variants appeared characteristic.

J was trimmed by 9 bases and V by 4 bases; bases with no gene match: 6. In germline, CDR1 is MDHEN, CDR2 SYDVKM. The CDR3 consists of 13 residues. Concerning this clonotype: The antigen remains unidentified.

Quantitative 5'-RACE with molecular barcodes produced the TCR beta libraries. TCRdb itself ran the 5' RACE reads through MiXCR, one entry per CDR3 protein. The profile covers roughly 670,000 distinct CDR3 sequences, with around a fifth appearing a single time and 15% to 20% taken by the ten largest. This receptor was obtained from a male donor with ankylosing spondylitis. Sequencing was carried out using blood, either unsorted or a sorted T cell fraction (not recorded which). The chain is built from TRBV28 and TRBJ2-1; 7 nucleotides agree with TRBD2. CDR3 nucleotide sequence: TGTGCCAGCAGTTGGGACTCGGGGGGTGAGCAGTTCTTC. Translating gives CASSWDSGGEQFF.